This passage covers 19 T cell receptor beta chains from one sample sequenced in a study of CD8 T cells in ankylosing spondylitis. MiXCR, run by TCRdb on the 5' RACE reads, gives a single entry per CDR3 protein. The sample consists of 30,000 to 40,000 distinct CDR3 sequences, around a tenth of them appearing once. The specimen was blood, either unsorted or a sorted T cell fraction (not recorded which). Source of these receptors: a male donor with ankylosing spondylitis or in good health (not recorded which).

This rearrangement joins TRBV20-1 to TRBJ2-3; D is perhaps TRBD2 (6 bases). Germline CDR1 DFQATT, CDR2 SNEGSKA (reference sequence). The V end lost 3 bases, the J end lost 0 bases, and 10 bases lay between the germline ends. The CDR3 consists of 14 residues. The CDR3 is CSASPAGSTDTQYF. CDR3 nucleotides: TGCAGTGCTAGTCCAGCGGGTAGCACAGATACGCAGTATTTT.

The chain is built from TRBV11-2 and TRBJ2-3; possible D gene TRBD2, 6 bases. Per the germline V gene, CDR1 is SGHAT and CDR2 is FQNNGV. Trimming took 1 base from V and 4 from J, leaving 15 bases between them. There are 16 residues in the CDR3. The CDR3 nucleotides are TGTGCCAGCAGCTTAGGACTAGTTGGTGTCTCAGATACGCAGTATTTT. This gives the protein CASSLGLVGVSDTQYF.

This clonotype was seen at least ten times. V usage is TRBV20-1 and J usage is TRBJ2-3, with 9 bases fitting TRBD2. Unmatched junction bases numbered 12, after V lost 0 bases and J lost 5 bases. This CDR3 has 17 amino acids. Germline V gives CDR1 DFQATT, CDR2 SNEGSKA (reference sequence). Here the CDR3 DNA reads TGCAGTGCTAGAGATCGGGATAGCGGGAGATTTATAGATACGCAGTATTTT. Its protein product is CSARDRDSGRFIDTQYF.

The chain couples TRBV4-3 to TRBJ2-1; TRBD2 agrees at 9 bases. After removal of 0 bases from V and 4 bases from J, the junction contained 4 bases not matched to a gene. The CDR3 covers 16 residues. Looked up from germline, CDR1 is LGHNA and CDR2 is YSLEER. The chain's CDR3 is CASSQEAGGAYNEQFF. The CDR3 bases are TGCGCCAGCAGCCAAGAGGCGGGAGGGGCTTACAATGAGCAGTTCTTC.

This clonotype was counted many times. The rearrangement links TRBV20-1 to TRBJ2-5; unclear D gene. This CDR3 comprises 14 residues. Deletions cut 5 bases from V and 2 bases from J, with 15 bases between. Germline CDR1 reads DFQATT; CDR2 reads SNEGSKA (reference sequence). CDR3 coding DNA: TGCAGTGCTCCAAAGAGACTGGGACAAGAGACCCAGTACTTC. This translates into CSAPKRLGQETQYF.

This clonotype occurred a few times. The J gene is TRBJ2-2, the V gene TRBV11-2; D gene uncertain. V lost 4 bases and J 6 bases, leaving 6 bases between the germline ends. This CDR3 has 12 amino acids. Germline CDR1 reads SGHAT; CDR2 reads FQNNGV. The chain's CDR3 is CASSSGSGELFF. The CDR3 region has the DNA TGTGCCAGCAGCTCTGGATCCGGGGAGCTGTTTTTT.

This clonotype was found many times. This rearrangement joins TRBV28 to TRBJ1-6; 11 bases agree with TRBD1. CDR1 is MDHEN and CDR2 is SYDVKM in the germline V gene. This CDR3 contains 15 residues. V gave up 6 bases and J gave up 9 bases; unmatched junction bases: 7. For the CDR3, the DNA is TGTGCCAGCAGGGAAGGGGACAGGGGGAGTTCACCCCTCCACTTT. Amino acid sequence: CASREGDRGSSPLHF.

This clonotype was detected a few times. V and J are TRBV2 and TRBJ2-4; possibly TRBD2 for D (5 bases). There are 14 residues in the CDR3. Trimming stripped 2 bases from V and 3 bases from J, with 8 bases between. Germline V lookup: CDR1 SNHLY, CDR2 FYNNEI. CDR3: CASSETSVKNIQYF. The CDR3 DNA sequence: TGTGCCAGCAGTGAAACTAGTGTCAAAAACATTCAGTACTTC.

This clonotype was counted at least ten times. V and J are TRBV19 and TRBJ1-4, with D uncertain. The germline V gene has CDR1 LNHDA and CDR2 SQIVND (reference sequence). CDR3 length: 19 residues. Trimming removed 5 bases from V and 4 bases from J, with 26 bases in between. The CDR3 reads CASSPDWDLTYWGNEKLFF. CDR3 DNA: TGTGCCAGTAGTCCCGATTGGGATCTCACCTACTGGGGTAATGAAAAACTGTTTTTT.

This clonotype has at least ten counts. The chain carries TRBV4-2 and TRBJ2-3; possibly TRBD1 for D (5 bases). Germline V CDR1 and CDR2: LGHNA, YNFKEQ. Trimming stripped 1 base from V and 1 base from J, with 12 bases between. The CDR3 covers 16 residues. This CDR3 reads CASSQGSRGGTDTQYF. As DNA, the CDR3 is TGTGCCAGCAGCCAAGGATCAAGGGGTGGCACAGATACGCAGTATTTT.

In DNA form, the CDR3 reads TGCGCCAGCAGTGACCGAGTGGGGACCCAGTACTTC. Its translation: CASSDRVGTQYF. V gene TRBV10-2 combines with J gene TRBJ2-5, with D unresolved. V lost 3 bases and J 7 bases, leaving 9 bases between the germline ends. Per the germline V gene, CDR1 is WSHSY and CDR2 is SAAADI. The CDR3 has 12 residues.

In its sample, this clonotype is medium-sized (0.01 to 0.1%). V and J are TRBV5-1 and TRBJ2-7, with D uncertain. CDR3 size: 13 residues. Germline CDR1 is SGHRS and CDR2 is YFSETQ. Between the trimmed V and J ends, which lost 0 bases and 7 bases, there was a span of 11 bases. In DNA form, the CDR3 reads TGCGCCAGCAGCTTGGTTCCCGGTGGGGAGCAGTACTTC. The encoded protein is CASSLVPGGEQYF.

Many counts were recorded for this clonotype. The chain combines TRBV29-1 with TRBJ2-1, with 12 positions matching TRBD1. This CDR3 is 15 amino acids long. The germline CDR1 and CDR2 sequences are SQVTM and ANQGSEA. The J segment lost 10 bases and the V segment lost 0 bases, leaving 7 bases of the junction unmatched. The chain's CDR3 is CSVEDRDRGPFEQFF. Here the CDR3 DNA reads TGCAGCGTTGAAGACCGGGACAGGGGGCCCTTCGAGCAGTTCTTC.

This clonotype was counted at least ten times. The genes are TRBV12-3 or TRBV12-4 and TRBJ2-1; 8 bases are shared with TRBD2. With V trimmed by 3 bases and J by 8 bases, 6 bases remained unmatched. The CDR3 totals 14 residues. In DNA, the CDR3 is TGTGCCAGCAGTTTCAACGGGAGGGCATATGAGCAGTTCTTC. Translating gives CASSFNGRAYEQFF.

This clonotype was detected ten times or more. The rearrangement links TRBV5-1 to TRBJ2-5; TRBD1 matches at 10 bases. Germline trimming cut 4 bases from V and 2 bases from J; bases unmatched to any gene: 2. Germline V gene lookup returns CDR1 SGHRS and CDR2 YFSETQ. This CDR3 region has 14 residues. CDR3 region: CASSGTGVQETQYF. In DNA, the CDR3 is TGCGCCAGCAGCGGGACAGGGGTTCAAGAGACCCAGTACTTC.

Ten or more counts support this clonotype. The chain carries TRBV7-9 and TRBJ2-1; 8 bases are shared with TRBD2. The CDR3 covers 13 residues. Losses at the gene ends were 5 bases for V and 10 bases for J; bases not matched to a gene: 7. Germline values: CDR1 SEHNR, CDR2 FQNEAQ (reference sequence). CDR3 loop: CASSPGTRREQFF. In nucleotides, the CDR3 is TGTGCCAGCAGCCCCGGGACTAGGAGGGAGCAGTTCTTC.

This clonotype was recorded at least ten times. The chain is built from TRBV30 and TRBJ1-5; no clear D. The CDR3 covers 16 residues. CDR1 is GTSNPN and CDR2 is SVGIG in the germline V gene (reference sequence). With 0 bases removed from V and 0 bases from J, the gap between germline ends came to 12 bases. The chain's CDR3 is CAWSVMGSHSNQPQHF. CDR3 coding DNA: TGTGCCTGGAGTGTAATGGGCAGTCATAGCAATCAGCCCCAGCATTTT.

The sample holds many counts of this clonotype. V usage is TRBV5-1 and J usage is TRBJ2-3; possible D gene TRBD2, 6 bases. Germline loops: CDR1 SGHRS, CDR2 YFSETQ. Trimming took off 5 bases at V and 4 bases at J, with 17 bases between the two ends. This CDR3 has 15 residues. This chain's CDR3 is CASRPRSGTSDTQYF. The CDR3 DNA is TGCGCCAGCAGGCCCCGTAGCGGAACGTCAGATACGCAGTATTTT.

The rearrangement joins TRBV4-3 to TRBJ2-7; TRBD1 matches at 12 bases. Germline V gene lookup returns CDR1 LGHNA and CDR2 YSLEER. The CDR3 contains 16 residues. Trimming at V came to 1 base and at J to 5 bases, leaving 6 bases not matched to a gene. The CDR3 is CASSQAAGTGGHEQYF. CDR3 bases: TGCGCCAGCAGCCAAGCAGCGGGGACAGGGGGCCACGAGCAGTACTTC.